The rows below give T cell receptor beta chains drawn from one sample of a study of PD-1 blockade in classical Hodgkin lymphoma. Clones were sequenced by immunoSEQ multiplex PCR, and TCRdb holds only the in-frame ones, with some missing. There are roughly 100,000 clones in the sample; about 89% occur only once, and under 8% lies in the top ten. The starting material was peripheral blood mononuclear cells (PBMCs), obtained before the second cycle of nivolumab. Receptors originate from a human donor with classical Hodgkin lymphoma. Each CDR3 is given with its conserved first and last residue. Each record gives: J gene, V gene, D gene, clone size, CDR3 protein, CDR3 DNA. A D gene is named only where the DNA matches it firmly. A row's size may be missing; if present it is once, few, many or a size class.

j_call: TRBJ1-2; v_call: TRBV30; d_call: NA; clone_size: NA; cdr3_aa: CAWSVGVYGYTF; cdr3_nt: TGTGCCTGGAGTGTAGGGGTATATGGCTACACCTTC
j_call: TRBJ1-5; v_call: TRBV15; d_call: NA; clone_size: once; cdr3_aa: CATSRGGGNQPQHF; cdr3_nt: TGTGCCACCAGCAGAGGGGGGGGCAATCAGCCCCAGCATTTT
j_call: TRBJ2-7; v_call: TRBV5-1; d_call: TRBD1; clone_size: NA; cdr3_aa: CASSGGQGGEQYF; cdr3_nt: TGCGCCAGCAGCGGGGGACAGGGGGGCGAGCAGTACTTC
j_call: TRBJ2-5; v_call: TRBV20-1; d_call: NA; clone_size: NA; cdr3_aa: CSASIQETQYF; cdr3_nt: TGCAGTGCTAGTATCCAAGAGACCCAGTACTTC
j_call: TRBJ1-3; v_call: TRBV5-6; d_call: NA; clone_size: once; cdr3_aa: CASSLRNTIYF; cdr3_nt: TGTGCCAGCAGCTTGCGGAACACCATATATTTT
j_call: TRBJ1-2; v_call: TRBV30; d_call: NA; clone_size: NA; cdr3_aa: CAWAVGYGYTF; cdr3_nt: TGTGCCTGGGCGGTTGGCTATGGCTACACCTTC
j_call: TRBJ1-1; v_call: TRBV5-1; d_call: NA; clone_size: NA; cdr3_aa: CASSLGRSGGTEAFF; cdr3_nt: TGCGCCAGCAGCTTGGGACGGTCAGGAGGGACTGAAGCTTTCTTT
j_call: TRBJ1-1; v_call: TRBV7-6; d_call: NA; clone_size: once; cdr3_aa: CASSRDTEAFF; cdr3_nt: TGTGCCAGCAGCCGAGACACTGAAGCTTTCTTT
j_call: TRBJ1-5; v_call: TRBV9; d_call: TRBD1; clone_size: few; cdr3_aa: CASSSSDRGGQPQHF; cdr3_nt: TGTGCCAGCAGCTCATCCGACAGGGGTGGTCAGCCCCAGCATTTT
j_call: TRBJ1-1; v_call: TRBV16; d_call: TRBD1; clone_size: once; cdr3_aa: CASSHNRGRAEAFF; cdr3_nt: TGTGCCAGCAGCCACAACAGGGGGCGGGCTGAAGCTTTCTTT
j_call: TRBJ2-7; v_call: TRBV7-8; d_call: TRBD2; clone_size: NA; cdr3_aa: CASSFLSPSGGFYEQYF; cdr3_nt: TGTGCCAGCAGTTTTCTATCCCCTAGCGGGGGGTTCTACGAGCAGTACTTC
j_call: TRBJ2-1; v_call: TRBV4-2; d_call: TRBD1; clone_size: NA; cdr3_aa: CASSQDFGQGDEQFF; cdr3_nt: TGTGCCAGCAGCCAAGATTTCGGACAGGGGGACGAGCAGTTCTTC
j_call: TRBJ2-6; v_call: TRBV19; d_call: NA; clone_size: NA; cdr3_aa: CASSKQQDRGANVLTF; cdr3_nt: TGTGCCAGTAGTAAACAACAGGACCGTGGGGCCAACGTCCTGACTTTC
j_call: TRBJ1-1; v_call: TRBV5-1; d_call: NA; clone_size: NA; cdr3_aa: CASSLYLGTYTEAFF; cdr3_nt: TGCGCCAGCAGCTTGTATCTGGGTACGTACACTGAAGCTTTCTTT
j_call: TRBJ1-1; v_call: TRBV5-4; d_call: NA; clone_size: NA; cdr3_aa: CASSIPGLGEAFF; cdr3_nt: TGTGCCAGCAGCATCCCGGGACTTGGTGAAGCTTTCTTT
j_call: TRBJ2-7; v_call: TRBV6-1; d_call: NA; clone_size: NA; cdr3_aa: CASSAPGQIYEQYF; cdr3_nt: TGTGCCAGCAGCGCCCCGGGGCAAATCTACGAGCAGTACTTC